What follows is one TCR beta chain and its context. The source of the sample is a study of radiotherapy plus CTLA-4 blockade in lung cancer. Profiling relied on immunoSEQ multiplex PCR, and the TCRdb table lists in-frame clones only, not all of them. The sample carries 51,000 or so clones, approximately 91% recorded once. V was clipped by 1 base and J by 3 bases, with 9 bases between them. Germline assignment: CDR1 LNHNV and CDR2 YYDKDF (reference sequence). The CDR3 has 14 residues. This chain uses TRBV15 with TRBJ1-2, with D perhaps TRBD1 (6 bases). The source is a human donor with non-small cell lung cancer whose response to radiotherapy plus ipilimumab could not be evaluated. The specimen comprised peripheral blood, sampled from a patient treated with radiotherapy plus ipilimumab. The CDR3 here is CATSRVGGDYGYTF. In DNA form, the CDR3 reads TGTGCCACCAGCAGAGTTGGGGGCGACTATGGCTACACCTTC.